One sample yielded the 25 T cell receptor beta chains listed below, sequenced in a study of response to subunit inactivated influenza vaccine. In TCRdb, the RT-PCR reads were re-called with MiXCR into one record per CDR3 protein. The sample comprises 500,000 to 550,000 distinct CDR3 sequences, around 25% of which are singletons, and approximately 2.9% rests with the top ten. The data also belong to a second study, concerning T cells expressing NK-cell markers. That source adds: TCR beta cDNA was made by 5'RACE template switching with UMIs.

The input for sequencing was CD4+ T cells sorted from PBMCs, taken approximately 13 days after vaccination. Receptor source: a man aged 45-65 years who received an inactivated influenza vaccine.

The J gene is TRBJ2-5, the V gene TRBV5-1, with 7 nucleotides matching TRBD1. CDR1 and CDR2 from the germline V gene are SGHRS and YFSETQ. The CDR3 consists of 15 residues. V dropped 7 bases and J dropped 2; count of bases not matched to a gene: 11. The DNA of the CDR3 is TGCGCCAGCGAGGCTACGGGACAGCCACAAGAGACCCAGTACTTC. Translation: CASEATGQPQETQYF.

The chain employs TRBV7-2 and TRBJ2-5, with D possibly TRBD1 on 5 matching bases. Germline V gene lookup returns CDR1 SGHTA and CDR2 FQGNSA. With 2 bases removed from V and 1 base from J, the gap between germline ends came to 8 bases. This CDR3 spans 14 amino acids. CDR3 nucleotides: TGTGCCAGCAGCTTATTGACAGTCCAAGAGACCCAGTACTTC. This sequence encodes CASSLLTVQETQYF.

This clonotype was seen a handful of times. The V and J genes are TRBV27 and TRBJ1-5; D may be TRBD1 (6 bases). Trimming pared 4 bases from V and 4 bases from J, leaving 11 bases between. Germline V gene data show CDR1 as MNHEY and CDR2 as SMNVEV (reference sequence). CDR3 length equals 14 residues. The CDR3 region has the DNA TGTGCCAGCAGTTACGTACAGGGTAATCAGCCCCAGCATTTT. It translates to CASSYVQGNQPQHF.

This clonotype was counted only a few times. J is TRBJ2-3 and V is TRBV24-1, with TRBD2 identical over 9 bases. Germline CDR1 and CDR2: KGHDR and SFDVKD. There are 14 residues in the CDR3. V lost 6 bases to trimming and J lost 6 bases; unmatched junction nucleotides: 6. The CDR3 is CATSLAGVGDTQYF. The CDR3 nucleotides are TGTGCCACCAGTTTAGCGGGGGTCGGGGATACGCAGTATTTT.

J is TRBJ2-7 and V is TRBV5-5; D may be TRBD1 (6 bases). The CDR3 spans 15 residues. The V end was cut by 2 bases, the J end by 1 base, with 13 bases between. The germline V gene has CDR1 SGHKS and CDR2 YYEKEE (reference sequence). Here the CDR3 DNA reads TGTGCCAGCAGCTTAGACCTAACAGGGTCCTACGAGCAGTACTTC. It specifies CASSLDLTGSYEQYF.

Written as DNA, the CDR3 is TGCGCCAGCAGCTTTACAGACGCTAACTATGGCTACACCTTC. Translation: CASSFTDANYGYTF. The gene calls are TRBV5-1 and TRBJ1-2; D not resolved. Germline lookup yields CDR1 SGHRS and CDR2 YFSETQ. This CDR3 has 14 amino acids. Trimming cost V 2 bases and J 0 bases, with 8 bases left between them. Combining the CDR3 with reference TRBV5-1 and TRBJ1-2 gives the whole variable domain KAGVTQTPRYLIKTRGQQVTLSCSPISGHRSVSWYQQTPGQGLQFLFEYFSETQRNKGNFPGRFSGRQFSNSRSEMNVSTLELGDSALYLCASSFTDANYGYTFGSGTRLTVV.

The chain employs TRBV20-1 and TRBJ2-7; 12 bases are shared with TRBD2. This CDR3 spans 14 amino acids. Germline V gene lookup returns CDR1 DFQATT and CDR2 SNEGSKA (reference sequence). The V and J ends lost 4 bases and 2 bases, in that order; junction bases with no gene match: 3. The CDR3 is CSANLAGGAYEQYF. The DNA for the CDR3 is TGCAGTGCTAATCTAGCGGGAGGGGCCTACGAGCAGTACTTC.

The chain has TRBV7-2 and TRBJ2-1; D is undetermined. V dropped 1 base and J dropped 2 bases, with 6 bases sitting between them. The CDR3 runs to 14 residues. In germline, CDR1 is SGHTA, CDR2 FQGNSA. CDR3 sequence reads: CASSLDSAYNEQFF. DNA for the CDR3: TGTGCCAGCAGCTTAGATAGTGCCTACAATGAGCAGTTCTTC.

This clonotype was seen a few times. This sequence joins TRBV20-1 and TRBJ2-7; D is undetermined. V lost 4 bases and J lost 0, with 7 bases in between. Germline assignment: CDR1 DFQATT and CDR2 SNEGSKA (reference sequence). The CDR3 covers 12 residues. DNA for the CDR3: TGCAGTGCTACAGACGGCTCCTACGAGCAGTACTTC. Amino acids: CSATDGSYEQYF.

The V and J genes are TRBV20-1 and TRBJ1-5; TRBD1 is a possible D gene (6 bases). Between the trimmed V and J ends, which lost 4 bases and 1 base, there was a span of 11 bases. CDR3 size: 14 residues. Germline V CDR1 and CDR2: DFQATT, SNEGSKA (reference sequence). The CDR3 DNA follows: TGCAGTGCTACGGACAGTTTCAGCAATCAGCCCCAGCATTTT. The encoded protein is CSATDSFSNQPQHF.

DNA of the CDR3: TGCAGCGTTACGGACATACCGGGTCCCCGGGGAAACTATGGCTACACCTTC. Its protein product is CSVTDIPGPRGNYGYTF. The chain carries TRBV29-1 and TRBJ1-2; maybe TRBD1 (5 bases). Per the germline V gene, CDR1 is SQVTM and CDR2 is ANQGSEA. Trimming took off 5 bases at V and 2 bases at J, with 24 bases between the two ends. This CDR3 spans 17 amino acids. Full variable domain (outside the CDR3, taken from reference TRBV29-1 and TRBJ1-2): SAVISQKPSRDICQRGTSLTIQCQVDSQVTMMFWYRQQPGQSLTLIATANQGSEATYESGFVIDKFPISRPNLTFSTLTVSNMSPEDSSIYLCSVTDIPGPRGNYGYTFGSGTRLTVV.

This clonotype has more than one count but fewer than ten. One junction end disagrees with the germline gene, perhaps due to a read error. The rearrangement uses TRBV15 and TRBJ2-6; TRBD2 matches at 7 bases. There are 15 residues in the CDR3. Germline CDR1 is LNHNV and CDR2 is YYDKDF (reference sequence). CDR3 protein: CASSLAASGANVLTF. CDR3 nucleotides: TGTGCCTCCAGTCTAGCGGCCTCTGGGGCCAACGTCCTGACTTTC. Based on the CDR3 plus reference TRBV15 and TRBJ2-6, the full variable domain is DAMVIQNPRYQVTQFGKPVTLSCSQTLNHNVMYWYQQKSSQAPKLLFHYYDKDFNNEADTPDNFQSRRPNTSFCFLDIRSPGLGDTAMYLCASSLAASGANVLTFGAGSRLTVL.

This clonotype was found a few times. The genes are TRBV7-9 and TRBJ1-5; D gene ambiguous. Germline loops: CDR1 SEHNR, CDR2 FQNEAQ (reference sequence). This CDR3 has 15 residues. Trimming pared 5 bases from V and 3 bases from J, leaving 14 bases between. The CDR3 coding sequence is TGTGCCAGCAGCCCAGGCTTGGTTAACAATCAGCCCCAGCATTTT. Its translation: CASSPGLVNNQPQHF. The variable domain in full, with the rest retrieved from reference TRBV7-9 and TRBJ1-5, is DTGVSQNPRHKITKRGQNVTFRCDPISEHNRLYWYRQTLGQGPEFLTYFQNEAQLEKSRLLSDRFSAERPKGSFSTLEIQRTEQGDSAMYLCASSPGLVNNQPQHFGDGTRLSIL.

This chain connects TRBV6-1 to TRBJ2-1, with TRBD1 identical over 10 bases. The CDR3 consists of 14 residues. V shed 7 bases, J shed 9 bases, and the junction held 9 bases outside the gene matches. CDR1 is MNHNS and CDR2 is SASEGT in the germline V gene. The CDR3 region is CASTHRDRGAEQFF. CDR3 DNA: TGTGCCAGCACCCACCGGGACAGGGGAGCTGAGCAGTTCTTC.

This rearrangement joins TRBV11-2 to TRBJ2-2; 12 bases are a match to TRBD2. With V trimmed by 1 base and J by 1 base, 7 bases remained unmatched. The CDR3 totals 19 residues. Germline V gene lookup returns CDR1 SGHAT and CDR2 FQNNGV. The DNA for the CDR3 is TGTGCCAGCAGCTTAGGTCACTTACTAGCGGGGGGGAACACCGGGGAGCTGTTTTTT. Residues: CASSLGHLLAGGNTGELFF. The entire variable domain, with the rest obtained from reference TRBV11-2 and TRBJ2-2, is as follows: EAGVAQSPRYKIIEKRQSVAFWCNPISGHATLYWYQQILGQGPKLLIQFQNNGVVDDSQLPKDRFSAERLKGVDSTLKIQPAKLEDSAVYLCASSLGHLLAGGNTGELFFGEGSRLTVL.

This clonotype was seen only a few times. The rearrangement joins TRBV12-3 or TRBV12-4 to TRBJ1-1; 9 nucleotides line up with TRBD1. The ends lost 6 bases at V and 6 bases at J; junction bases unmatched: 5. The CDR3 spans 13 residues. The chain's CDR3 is CASRRQGVPEAFF. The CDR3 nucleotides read TGTGCCAGCAGAAGACAGGGGGTCCCTGAAGCTTTCTTT.

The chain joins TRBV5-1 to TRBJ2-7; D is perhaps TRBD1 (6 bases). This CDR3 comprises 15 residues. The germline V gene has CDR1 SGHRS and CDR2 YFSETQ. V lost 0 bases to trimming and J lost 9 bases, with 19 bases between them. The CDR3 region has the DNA TGCGCCAGCAGCTTGGAGGCAGGGGCTGGGTTCGGGCAGTACTTC. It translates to CASSLEAGAGFGQYF. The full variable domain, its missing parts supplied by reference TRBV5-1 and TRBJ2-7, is KAGVTQTPRYLIKTRGQQVTLSCSPISGHRSVSWYQQTPGQGLQFLFEYFSETQRNKGNFPGRFSGRQFSNSRSEMNVSTLELGDSALYLCASSLEAGAGFGQYFGPGTRLTVT.

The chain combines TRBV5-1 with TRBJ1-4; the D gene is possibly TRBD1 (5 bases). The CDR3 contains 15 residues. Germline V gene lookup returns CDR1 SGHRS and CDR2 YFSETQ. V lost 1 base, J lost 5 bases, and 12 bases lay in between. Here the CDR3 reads CASSLWSGGNEKLFF. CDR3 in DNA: TGCGCCAGCAGCTTGTGGTCGGGGGGAAATGAAAAACTGTTTTTT.

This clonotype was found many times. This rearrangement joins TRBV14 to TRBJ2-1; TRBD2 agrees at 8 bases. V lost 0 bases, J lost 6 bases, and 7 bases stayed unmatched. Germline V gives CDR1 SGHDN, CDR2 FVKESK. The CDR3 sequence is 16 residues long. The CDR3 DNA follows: TGTGCCAGCAGCCAAGAGGGAGCGGGAGTGAGCAATGAGCAGTTCTTC. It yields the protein CASSQEGAGVSNEQFF.

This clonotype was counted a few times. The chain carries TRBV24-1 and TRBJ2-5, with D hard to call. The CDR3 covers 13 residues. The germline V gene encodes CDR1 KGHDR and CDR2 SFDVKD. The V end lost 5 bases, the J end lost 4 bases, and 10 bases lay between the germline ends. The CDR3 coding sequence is TGTGCCACCAGTGGAATGGAAAGAGAGACCCAGTACTTC. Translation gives CATSGMERETQYF.

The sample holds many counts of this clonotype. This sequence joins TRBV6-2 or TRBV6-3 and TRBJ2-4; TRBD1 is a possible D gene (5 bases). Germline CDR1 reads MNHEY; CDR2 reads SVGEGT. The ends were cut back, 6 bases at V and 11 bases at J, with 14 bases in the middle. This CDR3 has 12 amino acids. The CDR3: CASSPPKGVQYF. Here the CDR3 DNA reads TGTGCCAGCAGCCCCCCCAAAGGGGTTCAGTACTTC.

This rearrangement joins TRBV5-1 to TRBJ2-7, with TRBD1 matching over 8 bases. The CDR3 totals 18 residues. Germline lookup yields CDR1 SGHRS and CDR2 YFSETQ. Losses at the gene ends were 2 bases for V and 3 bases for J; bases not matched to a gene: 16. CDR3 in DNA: TGCGCCAGCAGCTTAGGACAGGGCGCCAGGTCTCCCCTCTACGAGCAGTACTTC. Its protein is CASSLGQGARSPLYEQYF.

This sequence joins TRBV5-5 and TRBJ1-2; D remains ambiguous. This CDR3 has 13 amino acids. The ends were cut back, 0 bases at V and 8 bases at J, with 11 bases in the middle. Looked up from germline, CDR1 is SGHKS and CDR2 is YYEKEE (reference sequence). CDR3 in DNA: TGTGCCAGCAGCTTGGACCTACCCGGGGGCTACACCTTC. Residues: CASSLDLPGGYTF. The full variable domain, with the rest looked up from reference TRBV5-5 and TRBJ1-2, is DAGVTQSPTHLIKTRGQQVTLRCSPISGHKSVSWYQQVLGQGPQFIFQYYEKEERGRGNFPDRFSARQFPNYSSELNVNALLLGDSALYLCASSLDLPGGYTFGSGTRLTVV.

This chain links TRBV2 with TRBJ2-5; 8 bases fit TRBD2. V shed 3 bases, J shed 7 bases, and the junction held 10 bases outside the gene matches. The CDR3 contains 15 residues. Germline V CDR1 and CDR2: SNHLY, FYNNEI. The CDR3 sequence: CASSEVAGGLGTQYF. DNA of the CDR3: TGTGCCAGCAGTGAGGTCGCGGGGGGACTGGGGACCCAGTACTTC. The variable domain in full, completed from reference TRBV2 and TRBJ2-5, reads EPEVTQTPSHQVTQMGQEVILRCVPISNHLYFYWYRQILGQKVEFLVSFYNNEISEKSEIFDDQFSVERPDGSNFTLKIRSTKLEDSAMYFCASSEVAGGLGTQYFGPGTRLLVL.

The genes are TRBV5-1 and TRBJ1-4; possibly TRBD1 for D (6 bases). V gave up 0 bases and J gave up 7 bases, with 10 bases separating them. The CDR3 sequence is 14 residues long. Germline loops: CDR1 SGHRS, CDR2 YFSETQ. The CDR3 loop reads CASSLEGVGEKLFF. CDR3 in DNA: TGCGCCAGCAGCTTGGAGGGGGTGGGTGAAAAACTGTTTTTT.